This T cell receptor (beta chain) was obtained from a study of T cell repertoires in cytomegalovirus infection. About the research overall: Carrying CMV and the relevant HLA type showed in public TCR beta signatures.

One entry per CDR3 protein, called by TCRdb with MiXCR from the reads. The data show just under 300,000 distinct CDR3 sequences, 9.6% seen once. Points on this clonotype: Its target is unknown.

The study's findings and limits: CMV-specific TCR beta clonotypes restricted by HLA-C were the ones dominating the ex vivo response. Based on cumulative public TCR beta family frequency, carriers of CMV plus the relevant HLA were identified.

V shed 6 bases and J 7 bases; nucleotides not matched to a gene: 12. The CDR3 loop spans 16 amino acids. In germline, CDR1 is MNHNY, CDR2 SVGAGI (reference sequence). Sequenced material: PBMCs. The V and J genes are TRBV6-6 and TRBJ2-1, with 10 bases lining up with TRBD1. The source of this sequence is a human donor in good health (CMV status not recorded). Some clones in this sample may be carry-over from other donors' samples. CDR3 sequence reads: CASRRPGTGVKNEQFF. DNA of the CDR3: TGTGCCAGCAGGCGCCCCGGGACAGGGGTGAAGAATGAGCAGTTCTTC.